Sequencing of this T cell receptor beta chain was carried out in a study of blood T cell repertoires in COVID-19. Here immunoSEQ multiplex PCR was the method, and the copy in TCRdb shows in-frame clones only, minus some. The sample yields 200,000 to 300,000 clones, over 80% seen once. Unmatched junction bases numbered 9, after V lost 4 bases and J lost 4 bases. CDR3 length: 15 residues. The V gene's germline CDR1 is MGHRA and CDR2 YSYEKL. The sample was peripheral blood. This sequence originates from a woman in her thirties or forties who had recovered from COVID-19. V gene TRBV4-1 combines with J gene TRBJ2-7; 8 bases are a match to TRBD1. The CDR3 here is CASSLRDRQMYEQYF. The CDR3 DNA follows: TGCGCCAGCAGCCTCCGGGACAGGCAAATGTACGAGCAGTACTTC.